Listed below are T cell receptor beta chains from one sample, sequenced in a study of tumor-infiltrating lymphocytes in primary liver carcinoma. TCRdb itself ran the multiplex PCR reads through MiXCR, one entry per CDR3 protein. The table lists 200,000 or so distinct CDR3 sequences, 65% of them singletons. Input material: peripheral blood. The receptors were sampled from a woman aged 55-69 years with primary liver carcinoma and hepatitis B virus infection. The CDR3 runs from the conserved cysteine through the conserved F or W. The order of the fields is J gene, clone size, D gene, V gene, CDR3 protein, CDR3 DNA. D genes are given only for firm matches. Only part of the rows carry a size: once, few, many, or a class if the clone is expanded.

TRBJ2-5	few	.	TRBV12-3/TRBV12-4	CASSLTGVETQYF	TGTGCCAGCAGTTTAACGGGAGTGGAGACCCAGTACTTC
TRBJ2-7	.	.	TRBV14	CASSQGLLYEQYF	TGTGCCAGCAGCCAAGGGTTGCTCTACGAGCAGTACTTC
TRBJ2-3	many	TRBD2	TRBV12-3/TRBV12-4	CASSFRLAGGDTQYF	TGTGCCAGCAGTTTTCGGCTAGCGGGAGGGGATACGCAGTATTTT
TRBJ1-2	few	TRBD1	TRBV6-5	CASFDREWGNGYTF	TGTGCCAGCTTCGACAGGGAGTGGGGGAATGGCTACACCTTC
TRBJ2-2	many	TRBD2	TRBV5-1	CASSWSLAGPNMGELFF	TGCGCCAGCAGCTGGAGCCTAGCGGGACCGAACATGGGGGAGCTGTTTTTT
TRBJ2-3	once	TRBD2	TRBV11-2	CVSSPRLGAGSRKTDTQYF	TGTGTCAGCAGCCCCAGGCTGGGAGCGGGGTCCCGCAAAACAGATACGCAGTATTTT
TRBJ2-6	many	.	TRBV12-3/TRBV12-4	CASSTGPLGNSGANVLTF	TGTGCCAGCAGTACGGGACCTTTGGGGAACTCTGGGGCCAACGTCCTGACTTTC
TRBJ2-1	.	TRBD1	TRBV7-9	CDSSLTGGYNEQFF	TGTGACAGCAGCTTAACAGGGGGCTACAATGAGCAATTCTTC
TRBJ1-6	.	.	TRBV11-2	CASSLSNNSPLHF	TGCGCCAGCAGCTTATCAAACAATTCACCCCTCCACTTT
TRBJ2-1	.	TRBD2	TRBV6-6	CASSLGVLGGSIEQFF	TGTGCCAGCAGTTTGGGGGTTTTGGGCGGGAGCATTGAGCAGTTCTTC
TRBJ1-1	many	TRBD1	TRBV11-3	CASSPGQDRTTEAFF	TGTGCCAGCAGCCCCGGACAGGACCGAACCACTGAAGCTTTCTTT
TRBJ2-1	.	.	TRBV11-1	CTSSLGGTTYNEQLF	TGTACCAGCAGCTTAGGGGGGACGACTTACAATGAGCAGCTCTTC
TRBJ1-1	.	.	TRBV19	CASTTPTRRSAEAFF	TGTGCCAGTACCACCCCTACCCGGAGGTCCGCTGAAGCTTTCTTT
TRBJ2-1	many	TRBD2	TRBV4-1	CASSQDNRLAGEREQFF	TGCGCCAGCAGCCAAGATAATCGGCTAGCGGGAGAGCGTGAGCAGTTCTTC
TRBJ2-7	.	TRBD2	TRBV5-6	CASSPTGTVAGVTYKQYF	TGTGCCAGCAGCCCAACGGGGACCGTGGCGGGAGTGACCTACAAGCAGTACTTC
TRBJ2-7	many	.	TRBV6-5	CASSAAGRGPYEQYF	TGTGCCAGCAGTGCAGCGGGCAGGGGTCCCTACGAGCAGTACTTC
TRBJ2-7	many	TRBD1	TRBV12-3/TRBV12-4	CASLSLGQGNEQYF	TGTGCCAGCCTCTCACTCGGACAGGGTAACGAGCAGTACTTC
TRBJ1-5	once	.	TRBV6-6	CASSLLLSPLSGQPQHF	TGTGCCAGCAGCCTCCTCCTGAGTCCCTTGAGTGGTCAGCCCCAGCATTTT
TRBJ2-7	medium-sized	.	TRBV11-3	CASSSDGYEQYF	TGTGCCAGCAGCTCGGACGGCTACGAGCAGTACTTC
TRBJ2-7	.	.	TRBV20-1	CSARDRGIYEQYF	TGCAGTGCTAGAGATCGTGGTATATACGAGCAGTACTTC
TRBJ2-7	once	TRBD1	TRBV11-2	CASSARDRVYKHYF	TGTGCCAGCAGCGCTCGGGACAGGGTCTACAAGCATTACTTC
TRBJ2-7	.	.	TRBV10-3	CAIRWEQWDYEQYF	TGTGCCATCAGATGGGAACAGTGGGACTACGAGCAGTACTTC
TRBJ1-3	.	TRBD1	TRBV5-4	CASSLAGQGSGNTIYF	TGTGCCAGCAGCTTGGCCGGACAGGGGTCTGGAAACACCATATATTTT
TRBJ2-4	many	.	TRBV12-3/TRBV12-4	CASSLHQAAKNIQYF	TGTGCCAGCAGTTTGCACCAGGCAGCCAAAAACATTCAGTACTTC
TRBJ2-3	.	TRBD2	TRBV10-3	CAISESGLADTDTQYF	TGTGCCATCAGTGAGTCGGGACTAGCGGACACAGATACGCAGTATTTT
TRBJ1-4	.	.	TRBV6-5	CASSLFGSSGKLFF	TGTGCCAGCAGTTTATTTGGGTCTAGTGGGAAACTGTTTTTT
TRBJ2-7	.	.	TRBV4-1	CASSQGAGNSYERYF	TGCGCCAGCAGTCAAGGGGCAGGCAACTCCTACGAGCGGTACTTC
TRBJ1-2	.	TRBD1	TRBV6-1	CASMGQLFNYGCTF	TGTGCCAGCATGGGACAGCTCTTTAACTATGGCTGCACCTTC
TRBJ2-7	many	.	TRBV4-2	CASSQSGSASSYEQYF	TGTGCCAGCAGCCAAAGTGGCAGCGCGAGCTCCTACGAGCAGTACTTC
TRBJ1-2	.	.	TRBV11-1	CASSLGPSDYTF	TGTGCCAGCAGCTTAGGGCCGAGCGACTACACCTTC
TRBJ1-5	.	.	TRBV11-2	CASSLAGVTGTSQPQHF	TGTGCCAGCAGCTTAGCAGGGGTAACAGGGACCAGTCAGCCCCAGCATTTT
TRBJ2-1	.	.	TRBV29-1	CGHRTGGDYNEQFF	TGCGGCCACCGTACTGGCGGAGACTACAATGAGCAGTTCTTC
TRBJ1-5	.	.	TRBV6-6	CASSYGGSNNQPQHF	TGTGCCAGCAGTTATGGTGGATCTAACAATCAGCCCCAGCATTTT
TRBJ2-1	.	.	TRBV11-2	CANSTDSRYRGQFF	TGTGCCAACAGTACGGACTCGAGGTATAGGGGGCAGTTCTTC
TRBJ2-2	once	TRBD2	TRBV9	CASSVGNTYGGYTGELFF	TGTGCCAGCAGCGTAGGGAACACCTACGGGGGGTACACCGGGGAGCTGTTTTTT
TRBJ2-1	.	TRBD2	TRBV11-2	CVNSLGRDYNEQFF	TGTGTCAACAGCTTAGGGAGGGACTACAATGAGCAGTTCTTC
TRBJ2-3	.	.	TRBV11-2	CTSSHTWTGTDTQYF	TGTACCAGCAGCCACACTTGGACAGGCACAGATACGCAGTATTTT
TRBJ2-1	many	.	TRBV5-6	CASSFLEQLKGTEQFF	TGTGCCAGCAGCTTCTTGGAGCAGCTAAAAGGAACTGAGCAGTTCTTC
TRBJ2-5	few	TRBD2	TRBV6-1	CASSESAGDQETQYF	TGTGCCAGCAGTGAATCGGCGGGAGACCAAGAGACCCAGTACTTC
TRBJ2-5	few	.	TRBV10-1	CASSERVGETQYF	TGCGCCAGCAGTGAAAGGGTAGGGGAGACCCAGTACTTC
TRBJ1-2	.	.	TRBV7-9	CASSFRGANAKDSTF	TGTGCCAGCAGCTTCCGGGGGGCGAATGCCAAGGACTCCACCTTC
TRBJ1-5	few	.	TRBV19	CASSIGAGHNQPQHF	TGTGCCAGTAGTATAGGCGCAGGGCACAATCAGCCCCAGCATTTT
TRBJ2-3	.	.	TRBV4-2	CASSQVGYRATDTQYF	TGTGCCAGCAGCCAAGTGGGGTACAGAGCCACAGATACGCAGTATTTT
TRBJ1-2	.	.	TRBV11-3	CASSLGPYGYTF	TGTGCCAGCAGCTTGGGACCCTATGGTTACACCTTC